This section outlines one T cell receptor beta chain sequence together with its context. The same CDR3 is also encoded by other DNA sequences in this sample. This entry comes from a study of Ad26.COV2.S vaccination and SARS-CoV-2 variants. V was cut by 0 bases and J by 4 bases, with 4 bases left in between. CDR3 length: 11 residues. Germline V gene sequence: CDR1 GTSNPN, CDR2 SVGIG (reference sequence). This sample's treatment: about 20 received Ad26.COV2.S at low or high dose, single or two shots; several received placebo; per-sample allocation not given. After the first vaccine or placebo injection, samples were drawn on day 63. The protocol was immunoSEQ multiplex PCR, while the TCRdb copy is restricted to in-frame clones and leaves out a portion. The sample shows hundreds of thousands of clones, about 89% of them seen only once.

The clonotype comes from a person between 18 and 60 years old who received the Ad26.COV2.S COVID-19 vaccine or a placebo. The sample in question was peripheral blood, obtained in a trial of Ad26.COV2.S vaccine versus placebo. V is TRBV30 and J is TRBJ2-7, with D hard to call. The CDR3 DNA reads TGTGCCTGGAGTGTAGGGTACGAGCAGTACTTC. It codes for CAWSVGYEQYF. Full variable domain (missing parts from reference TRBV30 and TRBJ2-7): SQTIHQWPATLVQPVGSPLSLECTVEGTSNPNLYWYRQAAGRGLQLLFYSVGIGQISSEVPQNLSASRPQDRQFILSSKKLLLSDSGFYLCAWSVGYEQYFGPGTRLTVT.